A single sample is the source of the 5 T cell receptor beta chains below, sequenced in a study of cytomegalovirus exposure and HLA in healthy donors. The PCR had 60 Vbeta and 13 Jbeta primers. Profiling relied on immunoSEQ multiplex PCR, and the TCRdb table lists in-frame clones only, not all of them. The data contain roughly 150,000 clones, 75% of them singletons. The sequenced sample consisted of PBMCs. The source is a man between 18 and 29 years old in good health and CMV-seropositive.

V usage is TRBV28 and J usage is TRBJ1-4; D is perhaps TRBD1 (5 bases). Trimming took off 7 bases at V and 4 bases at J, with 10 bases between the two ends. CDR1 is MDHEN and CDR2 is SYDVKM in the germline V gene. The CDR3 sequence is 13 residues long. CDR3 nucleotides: TGTGCCAGCATGGGGGGGGGTAATGAAAAACTGTTTTTT. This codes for CASMGGGNEKLFF.

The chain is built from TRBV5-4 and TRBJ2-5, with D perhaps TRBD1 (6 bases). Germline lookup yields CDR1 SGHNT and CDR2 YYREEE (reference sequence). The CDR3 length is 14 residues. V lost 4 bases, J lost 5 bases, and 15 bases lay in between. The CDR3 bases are TGTGCCAGCAGCGTCAGGGGCGGGCGGGAGACCCAGTACTTC. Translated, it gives CASSVRGGRETQYF. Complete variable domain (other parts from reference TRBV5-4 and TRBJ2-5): ETGVTQSPTHLIKTRGQQVTLRCSSQSGHNTVSWYQQALGQGPQFIFQYYREEENGRGNFPPRFSGLQFPNYSSELNVNALELDDSALYLCASSVRGGRETQYFGPGTRLLVL.

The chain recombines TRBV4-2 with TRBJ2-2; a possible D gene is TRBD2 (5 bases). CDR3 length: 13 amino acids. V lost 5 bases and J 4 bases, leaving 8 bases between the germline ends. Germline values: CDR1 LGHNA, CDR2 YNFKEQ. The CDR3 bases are TGTGCCAGCAGCGCGACTACCACCGGGGAGCTGTTTTTT. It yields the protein CASSATTTGELFF.

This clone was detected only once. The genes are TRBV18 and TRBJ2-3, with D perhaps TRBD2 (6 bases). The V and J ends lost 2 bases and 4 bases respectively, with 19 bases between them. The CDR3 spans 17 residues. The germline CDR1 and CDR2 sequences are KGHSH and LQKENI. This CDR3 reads CASSPSFGGGESDTQYF. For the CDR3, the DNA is TGTGCCAGCTCACCAAGTTTTGGGGGAGGCGAGTCAGATACGCAGTATTTT.

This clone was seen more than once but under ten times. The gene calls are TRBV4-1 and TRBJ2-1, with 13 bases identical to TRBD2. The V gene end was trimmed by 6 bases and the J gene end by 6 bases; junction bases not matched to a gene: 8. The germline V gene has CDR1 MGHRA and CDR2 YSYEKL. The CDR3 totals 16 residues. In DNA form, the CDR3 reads TGCGCCAGCAGAGACCCACTAGCGGGAGGGGGCAATGAGCAGTTCTTC. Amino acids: CASRDPLAGGGNEQFF.